This T cell receptor (beta chain) came from a study of cytomegalovirus exposure and HLA in healthy donors. Donors had nominal health at sampling but likely had unrecorded immune exposures. This clone was detected only a few times. Its antigen is unidentified. Researchers ran the PCR with 60 Vbeta and 13 Jbeta primers. Profiling relied on immunoSEQ multiplex PCR, and the TCRdb table lists in-frame clones only, not all of them. The sample contains 150,000 to 200,000 clones, around 78% of which appear only once. The CDR3 sequence is 17 residues long. CDR1 and CDR2 (germline): MNHEY, SMNVEV (reference sequence). V lost 5 bases, J lost 0 bases, and 9 bases stayed unmatched. General study points: Analysis performed later showed TCR beta chains linked to HLA being more clonally expanded than equally common others. HLA restriction was apparent for most CMV-associated TCR beta chains in a later analysis. It has been reported that TCR beta sequences accurately predicted the HLA-A and HLA-B alleles of most subjects.

This sequence joins TRBV27 and TRBJ1-3; 8 nucleotides match TRBD1. The sequence was collected from a woman in her twenties or thirties in good health and CMV-seropositive. Source material: PBMCs. CDR3 in DNA: TGTGCCAGCAGTCCCGGACAGGGCGTAGTCTCTGGAAACACCATATATTTT. It translates to CASSPGQGVVSGNTIYF.